This T cell receptor (beta chain) was profiled in a study of T cell responses to AZD1222 COVID-19 vaccine. As for the study in general: Pooled samples include second doses given at about 4 or 12 weeks.

The table came from immunoSEQ multiplex PCR; TCRdb's copy has only in-frame clones and leaves some out. The top ten clones hold less than 3% of a sample with 150,000 to 200,000 clones, approximately 90% of them seen once. The length of the CDR3 is 14 residues. V was trimmed by 3 bases and J by 4 bases, leaving 12 bases between them. Germline CDR1 and CDR2: MRHNA and SNTAGT. In regard to this clone: Antigen specificity is unknown.

Overall study findings and caveats: Targeting of unmutated variant regions was reportedly seen in nearly half of spike-specific TCRs. Across spike, vaccine-associated CD4 TCRs were found, dominant at 160-218 and 743-854.

The rearrangement uses TRBV6-4 and TRBJ1-1; D not certain. The receptor's source is an adult in good health. Material: peripheral blood, obtained on day 0 of AZD1222 vaccination. The CDR3 coding sequence is TGTGCCAGCAGTGAAGCCCTAGGGCTCACTGAAGCTTTCTTT. This translates into CASSEALGLTEAFF.